This T cell receptor (beta chain) was sequenced during a study of pediatric ulcerative colitis. This CDR3 region has 14 residues. Per the germline V gene, CDR1 is SGHNT and CDR2 is YYREEE (reference sequence). Trimming took 2 bases from V and 5 from J, leaving 13 bases between them. The diagnostic colonoscopy in ulcerative colitis patients preceded any immunosuppressive treatment. Method: immunoSEQ multiplex PCR; TCRdb's copy keeps in-frame clones and lacks some. The data show around 61,000 clones, with less than 90% seen just once and around 3% held by the top ten. Points from the study as a whole: In rectum, acute severe colitis had expanded clones and less diversity. This repertoire reflects total lymphocytes rather than subpopulations like regulatory T cells.

Regarding this clone: The antigen is not known.

The sequence was collected from a boy aged 5-17 years with severe ulcerative colitis. The sample consisted of blood. The chain uses TRBV5-4 and TRBJ2-5, with a tentative D call TRBD1 (5 bases). The CDR3 spells CASSFAGLGETQYF. CDR3 in DNA: TGTGCCAGCAGCTTTGCAGGGTTAGGGGAGACCCAGTACTTC. Using reference TRBV5-4 and TRBJ2-5 for the parts outside the CDR3, the full variable domain is ETGVTQSPTHLIKTRGQQVTLRCSSQSGHNTVSWYQQALGQGPQFIFQYYREEENGRGNFPPRFSGLQFPNYSSELNVNALELDDSALYLCASSFAGLGETQYFGPGTRLLVL.